What follows describes a single T cell receptor (beta chain). Its antigen has not been determined. There are no base qualities to consult, and no much larger clone falls within one base. The label giving this sample's time point can be read as: new active TB diagnosis, blood taken before or within 7 days of starting treatment. Active tuberculosis patients were HIV-seronegative South African adults aged 18 years or older with a new diagnosis. Confirmation of active tuberculosis was based on positive sputum smear microscopy and/or a positive M. tuberculosis culture. Immunosequencing was performed on unsorted cryopreserved PBMC and covered about 100,000 T cells per clinical donor on average. The immunoSEQ multiplex PCR assay was used to generate TCR libraries, with TCR-beta and/or TCR-alpha/delta assays applied to each sample. The amplified TCR libraries were sequenced on the Illumina high-throughput platform. Per the source publication's procedure: Clustering and dimensionality reduction were performed using pairwise TCRdist distances among GMM-specific receptors from ex vivo sorted or in vitro expanded T cells. Each clinical repertoire received a mean NN-distance score, defined as the average TCRdist to the nearest 10% of tetramer-positive reference sequences. GEM TCR motif frequency was calculated as the fraction of unique TCRs that matched known GEM sequences by V/J usage and CDR3 length. Active tuberculosis was classified by linear discriminant analysis with leave-one-out cross-validation, implemented in scikit-learn. The table comes from immuneACCESS by way of TCRdb, which keeps in-frame sequences with V and J called. Part of the clones is missing from these tables; in studies checked, under half for an unresolved V gene and the rest for unknown reasons. The V and J calls and the clone size are those of that table, but D and trimming were determined from the DNA. The sample records about 49,000 clones, about 95% of which are singletons. Around 1.4% of the sample belongs to the ten largest clones.

At the junction V is shortened by 5 bases and J by 5 bases, with 16 bases in between. There are 15 amino acids in the CDR3, from cysteine to phenylalanine inclusive. The read is trimmed to its CDR3 DNA, 45 bases read in frame from base 1. Reading the germline V gene gives CDR1 SGHDT and CDR2 YYEEEE. The data derive from a study of T cells in tuberculosis (dated by TCRdb to between 2018 and 2020). With respect to the entire study: In the study, CD1B tetramers and high-throughput TCR immunosequencing were combined to characterize T cells specific for the mycobacterial lipid antigen glucose monomycolate (GMM). PBMC from active tuberculosis patients were archived either before standard anti-tuberculosis treatment began or within 7 days of its start. In a South African clinical cohort, IGRA-negative adolescents, IGRA-positive adolescents with latent tuberculosis and adults with active tuberculosis were compared, with ten people in each group. General study outcomes and caveats: Using GEM motif frequencies, a classifier achieved 70% accuracy, whereas a classifier built on the diverse GMM-specific repertoire got to 87% accuracy (AUROC over 0.8). Smaller NN-distances were partly driven by shorter CDR3-alpha lengths in active tuberculosis patients, and statistical significance was not reached for the TCR-beta difference. Compared with IGRA-negative controls, TCR-alpha repertoires from active tuberculosis had smaller mean NN-distances to GMM-specific TCRs, which suggests clonal expansion of these TCRs. Clinical samples were selected based on the availability of cryopreserved specimens, with adults included as active tuberculosis cases and adolescents included as controls.

The clonotype was recovered from an adult with tuberculosis. The V and J segments used are TRBV5-6 and TRBJ1-4, with a weak D call of TRBD1 (6 bases match). Sequencing was performed on PBMCs, taken at tuberculosis diagnosis. At the DNA level, the sequence is TGTGCCAGCAGTCTCACAGGGAGTGCGAATGAAAAACTGTTTTTT. This is translated as CASSLTGSANEKLFF.